This T cell receptor beta chain is drawn from a study of cytomegalovirus exposure and HLA in healthy donors. Study-level information: An earlier analysis identified some 110 million unique TCR beta sequences in 170 million or so T cells. Overall study results and limits: Later analysis associated a missense DCLRE1C variant with TCR beta V- and J-gene trimming. Common viral pathogens seemed to be connected with several of the most significant clusters, according to a later analysis.

The germline CDR1 and CDR2 sequences are SGHTA and FQGNSA. V shed 5 bases, J shed 7 bases, and the junction held 10 bases outside the gene matches. There are 15 residues in the CDR3. As for the donors, each was a healthy bone marrow donor. About this clone: No antigen is known for it.

With 60 Vbeta and 13 Jbeta primers, the PCR was carried out. Profiling relied on immunoSEQ multiplex PCR, and the TCRdb table lists in-frame clones only, not all of them. The sample lists some 150,000 clones, 70% to 90% seen once, with over 1.5% in the top ten. This TCR derives from a man aged 40-49 years in good health and CMV-seronegative. V gene TRBV7-2 combines with J gene TRBJ2-7, with TRBD2 identical over 11 bases. The sample consisted of PBMCs. In DNA, the CDR3 is TGTGCCAGCAGCCCATCTAGCGGGGGGCGTAGGGAGCAGTACTTC. Encoded protein: CASSPSSGGRREQYF.